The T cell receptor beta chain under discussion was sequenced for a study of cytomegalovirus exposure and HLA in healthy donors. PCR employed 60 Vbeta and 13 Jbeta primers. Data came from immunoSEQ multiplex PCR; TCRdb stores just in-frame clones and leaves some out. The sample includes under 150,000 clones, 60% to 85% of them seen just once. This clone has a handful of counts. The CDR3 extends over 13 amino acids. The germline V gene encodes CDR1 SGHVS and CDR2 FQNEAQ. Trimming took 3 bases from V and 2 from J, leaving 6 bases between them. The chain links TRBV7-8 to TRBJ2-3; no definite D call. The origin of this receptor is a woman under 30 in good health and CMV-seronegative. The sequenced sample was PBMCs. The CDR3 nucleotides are TGTGCCAGCAGCTTTAAAATCACAGATACGCAGTATTTT. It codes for CASSFKITDTQYF. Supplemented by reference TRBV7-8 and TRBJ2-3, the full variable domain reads GAGVSQSPRYKVAKRGQDVALRCDPISGHVSLFWYQQALGQGPEFLTYFQNEAQLDKSGLPSDRFFAERPEGSVSTLKIQRTQQEDSAVYLCASSFKITDTQYFGPGTRLTVL.